The rows below give T cell receptor beta chains drawn from one sample of a study of identical twins. MiXCR, run by TCRdb on the 5' RACE reads, gives a single entry per CDR3 protein. The repertoire holds around 670,000 distinct CDR3 sequences, with approximately 6% as singletons. Specimen: naive T cells sorted from blood. The receptors shown here come from a man younger than 35 in good health. Each CDR3 is given without its conserved first and last residue. Clone sizes are given selectively: once, few, many, or a class where the clone is expanded.

many	TRBV7-9	ASSLGLAGSDEQF
many	TRBV6-5	ASSYLLAGGPFEQY
many	TRBV27	ASTRWGHDQPQH
NA	TRBV12-3/TRBV12-4	ASQPRSTDTQY
many	TRBV6-2/TRBV6-3	ASIPTDPPYEQY
many	TRBV6-1	ASTRLAIYNEQF
many	TRBV29-1	SVEWTPGNTIY
few	TRBV7-2	ASSLVAERGDEQF
many	TRBV6-5	ASSYSPVGTDTQY
few	TRBV24-1	ATSDEAGVMETQY
many	TRBV7-9	ASSLGGGPNTGELF
many	TRBV12-3/TRBV12-4	ASSFDRGNSYNEQF
many	TRBV10-3	AISDGLAGTDTQY
NA	TRBV5-1	ASSPIVTGELF
many	TRBV4-3	ASSQDQANTGELF
few	TRBV3-1	ASSQETGGLSGNTIY
NA	TRBV15	ATSRVRNTEAF
many	TRBV20-1	SARTGRETQY
many	TRBV29-1	SVAPSTDTQY
few	TRBV5-1	ASSFITSDEQY
NA	TRBV5-1	ASSVGESTEAF
NA	TRBV27	ASSLKGHPSGSGANVLT
NA	TRBV12-3/TRBV12-4	ASLGGQGYGYT
few	TRBV5-5	ASSLHGPVDSPLH
many	TRBV29-1	SVEVGRGATGELF
NA	TRBV5-1	ASSFGGPGEGEQF
few	TRBV20-1	SARDARGRTYEQY
NA	TRBV12-3/TRBV12-4	ASSLTELHEQY
many	TRBV6-2/TRBV6-3	ASSFGTGSTDTQY
many	TRBV7-9	ASSLDREGRETQY
many	TRBV9	ASSGSGYQETQY
NA	TRBV7-9	ASSFRSSGSYNEQF
few	TRBV20-1	SARILAGSEQY
few	TRBV9	ASSGPIGSGANVLT
NA	TRBV6-1	ASSPKGLAGNIQY
many	TRBV12-3/TRBV12-4	ASRNWGAKKGKLF
NA	TRBV7-9	ASSPRTRTGGYEQY
many	TRBV20-1	SVGDGMNTEAF
many	TRBV20-1	SARVGVRTEAF
few	TRBV7-3	ASSRDRGDTGELF
NA	TRBV29-1	SAPMLEFNEQF